The 18 T cell receptor beta chains reported below all come from one sample, sequenced in a study of T cell changes during pregnancy in multiple sclerosis. The table came from immunoSEQ multiplex PCR; TCRdb's copy has only in-frame clones and leaves some out. The sample lists tens of thousands of clones; about 93% were seen once. The source was CD8+ T cells from peripheral blood mononuclear cells, collected in the third trimester of pregnancy. Receptors originate from a female donor with multiple sclerosis, enrolled in a pregnancy study.

The CDR3 reads CASSQEPSSSYEQYF. CDR3 coding DNA: TGCGCCAGCAGCCAAGAGCCGTCTAGCTCCTACGAGCAGTACTTC. This chain uses TRBV4-1 with TRBJ2-7; D uncertain. The V end lost 0 bases, the J end lost 0 bases, and 9 bases lay between the germline ends. Germline-derived CDR1 and CDR2 are MGHRA and YSYEKL. The CDR3 has 15 amino acids.

V gene TRBV10-3 combines with J gene TRBJ2-5, with TRBD1 matching 8 bases. Trimming at V came to 3 bases and at J to 4 bases, leaving 4 bases not matched to a gene. The CDR3 contains 14 residues. The germline V gene has CDR1 ENHRY and CDR2 SYGVKD. The CDR3 reads CAISDRGRLETQYF. In DNA, the CDR3 is TGTGCCATCAGTGACAGGGGGCGCTTAGAGACCCAGTACTTC.

V is TRBV7-6 and J is TRBJ2-7; D unclear. From germline, CDR1 is SGHVS and CDR2 FNYEAQ. This CDR3 region has 14 residues. V dropped 5 bases and J dropped 4 bases, with 15 bases sitting between them. In DNA form, the CDR3 reads TGTGCCAGCAGCCGTGGAGTACCTTTATACGAGCAGTACTTC. Encoded protein: CASSRGVPLYEQYF. Using reference TRBV7-6 and TRBJ2-7 for the parts outside the CDR3, the full variable domain is GAGVSQSPRYKVTKRGQDVALRCDPISGHVSLYWYRQALGQGPEFLTYFNYEAQQDKSGLPNDRFSAERPEGSISTLTIQRTEQRDSAMYRCASSRGVPLYEQYFGPGTRLTVT.

The sample holds one count of this clone. This chain uses TRBV19 with TRBJ1-1; TRBD1 matches at 10 bases. J lost 10 bases, V lost 5 bases, and 10 bases had no gene match. This CDR3 has 14 amino acids. Germline CDR1 reads LNHDA; CDR2 reads SQIVND (reference sequence). The DNA for the CDR3 is TGTGCCAGTAGTTTCGACGGGACAGGGGATCGAGCTTTCTTT. Translation gives CASSFDGTGDRAFF.

The rearrangement joins TRBV23-1 to TRBJ1-5; no definite D call. TRBV23-1 is an ORF; its function is uncertain. The CDR3 totals 13 residues. Trimming took 6 bases from V and 9 from J, leaving 15 bases between them. CDR3 loop: CASSLTDGGPQHF. CDR3 in DNA: TGCGCCAGCAGCTTGACGGATGGCGGGCCCCAGCATTTT.

The rearrangement links TRBV28 to TRBJ2-1; 8 bases line up with TRBD2. In germline, CDR1 is MDHEN, CDR2 SYDVKM. This CDR3 has 15 residues. V was clipped by 3 bases and J by 7 bases; unmatched bases: 8. The CDR3 sequence: CASSLSIAGSNEQFF. The CDR3 DNA is TGTGCCAGCAGTTTGTCGATAGCGGGAAGTAATGAGCAGTTCTTC.

The V and J genes are TRBV2 and TRBJ2-2; 8 nucleotides agree with TRBD2. This CDR3 region has 15 residues. Germline V gene data show CDR1 as SNHLY and CDR2 as FYNNEI. Germline trimming cut 7 bases from V and 2 bases from J; bases unmatched to any gene: 6. The chain's CDR3 is CASIREGRNTGELFF. The CDR3 DNA is TGTGCCAGCATTCGGGAGGGCCGAAACACCGGGGAGCTGTTTTTT.

The chain couples TRBV2 to TRBJ2-2; 9 bases match TRBD1. The trim removed 10 bases at V and 3 bases at J, leaving 12 bases unmatched. Germline CDR1 and CDR2: SNHLY and FYNNEI. This CDR3 spans 16 amino acids. Here the CDR3 DNA reads TGTGCCACCTGGACAGGGGAAAAAGGGGACACCGGGGAGCTGTTTTTT. Encoded protein: CATWTGEKGDTGELFF.

The V and J genes are TRBV5-1 and TRBJ2-1; 7 bases align to TRBD1. This CDR3 contains 13 residues. CDR1 and CDR2 (germline): SGHRS, YFSETQ. V was clipped by 6 bases and J by 5 bases; unmatched bases: 5. CDR3: CASTTTGDNEQFF. The CDR3 DNA follows: TGCGCCAGCACCACAACAGGGGACAATGAGCAGTTCTTC.

The chain carries TRBV20-1 and TRBJ1-1; D is uncertain. Per germline, CDR1 DFQATT and CDR2 SNEGSKA (reference sequence). The V gene lost 5 bases and the J gene lost 10 bases, with 14 bases spanning the gap. There are 11 residues in the CDR3. In nucleotides, the CDR3 is TGCAGTGCTGTCCCCCTCCGAGGAGCTTTCTTT. Its protein is CSAVPLRGAFF.

V usage is TRBV28 and J usage is TRBJ2-2; 7 bases agree with TRBD1. Germline values: CDR1 MDHEN, CDR2 SYDVKM. The CDR3 consists of 14 residues. J lost 5 bases, V lost 6 bases, and 6 bases had no gene match. As DNA, the CDR3 is TGTGCCAGCAGGCGAAGGGGGCTAACCGGGGAGCTGTTTTTT. Its translation is CASRRRGLTGELFF.

This chain connects TRBV5-5 to TRBJ1-5; weak D call: TRBD1 (5 bases). This CDR3 has 14 amino acids. V was shortened by 4 bases and J by 3 bases, with 11 bases between the two germline ends. Germline assignment: CDR1 SGHKS and CDR2 YYEKEE (reference sequence). CDR3 coding DNA: TGTGCCAGCAGCCACGGAGGGGTCAATCAGCCCCAGCATTTT. Its translation is CASSHGGVNQPQHF.

The chain recombines TRBV27 with TRBJ1-1; 8 nucleotides agree with TRBD1. Germline lookup yields CDR1 MNHEY and CDR2 SMNVEV (reference sequence). Germline trimming cut 6 bases from V and 5 bases from J; bases unmatched to any gene: 5. The CDR3 consists of 13 residues. In nucleotides, the CDR3 is TGTGCCAGCAGCGACACAGGGGGGACTGAAGCTTTCTTT. Translated, it gives CASSDTGGTEAFF.

The chain has TRBV27 and TRBJ1-1; D might be TRBD1 (5 bases). In germline, CDR1 is MNHEY, CDR2 SMNVEV (reference sequence). V was shortened by 7 bases and J by 4 bases, with 13 bases between the two germline ends. The CDR3 sequence is 13 residues long. CDR3 loop: CASMTGGGTEAFF. The CDR3 bases are TGTGCCAGCATGACGGGGGGGGGCACTGAAGCTTTCTTT.

The chain links TRBV30 to TRBJ2-1; 10 nucleotides match TRBD2. The CDR3 is 16 residues long. V shed 3 bases, J shed 7 bases, and the junction held 12 bases outside the gene matches. Germline CDR1 is GTSNPN and CDR2 is SVGIG (reference sequence). The chain's CDR3 is CAWSDRTSGLINEQFF. CDR3 nucleotide sequence: TGTGCCTGGAGCGACCGGACTAGCGGTTTAATAAATGAGCAGTTCTTC.

Written as DNA, the CDR3 is TGCGCCAGCAGCACCCCGGGGGATGAGCAGTTCTTC. Translating gives CASSTPGDEQFF. The J gene is TRBJ2-1, the V gene TRBV5-1; D perhaps matches TRBD2 (6 bases). This CDR3 has 12 residues. V shed 4 bases and J shed 8 bases, with 10 bases lying between them. Germline V CDR1 and CDR2: SGHRS, YFSETQ. Full variable domain (remainder filled in from reference TRBV5-1 and TRBJ2-1): KAGVTQTPRYLIKTRGQQVTLSCSPISGHRSVSWYQQTPGQGLQFLFEYFSETQRNKGNFPGRFSGRQFSNSRSEMNVSTLELGDSALYLCASSTPGDEQFFGPGTRLTVL.

Concerning this clone: The identical CDR3 is also encoded by other nucleotide sequences in the sample. The chain couples TRBV27 to TRBJ2-1; TRBD2 agrees at 12 bases. With 5 bases clipped from V and 7 bases from J, the junction kept 3 bases outside the gene matches. This CDR3 has 14 residues. The germline gives CDR1 MNHEY, CDR2 SMNVEV (reference sequence). The CDR3 loop reads CASSPGLAGNEQFF. CDR3 nucleotide sequence: TGTGCCAGCAGTCCCGGACTAGCGGGGAATGAGCAGTTCTTC.

This rearrangement joins TRBV5-4 to TRBJ2-6; TRBD1 agrees at 7 bases. This CDR3 spans 17 amino acids. Germline V CDR1 and CDR2: SGHNT, YYREEE (reference sequence). J gave up 0 bases and V 0 bases, and 3 bases lay outside the gene matches. CDR3 protein: CASSLEGATSGANVLTF. CDR3 nucleotide sequence: TGTGCCAGCAGCTTGGAGGGGGCCACCTCTGGGGCCAACGTCCTGACTTTC.